This entry concerns a single T cell receptor beta chain. The sample comes from a study of T cell changes during pregnancy in multiple sclerosis. Germline CDR1 reads SGHTA; CDR2 reads FQGTGA. There are 13 residues in the CDR3. Trimming removed 8 bases from V and 3 bases from J, with 12 bases in between. The method was immunoSEQ multiplex PCR; TCRdb's version includes in-frame clones alone and lacks a portion of them. The sample consists of 50,000 to 70,000 clones, about 91% of them appearing once. The clonotype originates from a female donor with multiple sclerosis, enrolled in a pregnancy study. V usage is TRBV7-3 and J usage is TRBJ2-3; D is perhaps TRBD2 (5 bases). Sequencing used peripheral blood, obtained in the first trimester of pregnancy. In nucleotides, the CDR3 is TGTGCCAGCGCTGGAGGCGGGACAGATACGCAGTATTTT. Translating gives CASAGGGTDTQYF.